A single sample gave rise to the 32 T cell receptor beta chains below, sequenced in a study of blood T cell repertoires in COVID-19. Clones were read by immunoSEQ multiplex PCR, and TCRdb kept only the in-frame ones, dropping some. The sample comprises around 180,000 clones, approximately 89% of which are singletons, and over 2% rests with the top ten. Source material: PBMCs or T cells enriched from blood (not recorded which). The receptors derive from a woman between 35 and 50 years old with acute COVID-19.

The chain employs TRBV2 and TRBJ1-5, with D possibly being TRBD1 (6 bases). Trimming stripped 5 bases from V and 6 bases from J, with 14 bases between. The CDR3 has 14 amino acids. Germline V CDR1 and CDR2: SNHLY, FYNNEI. The CDR3 DNA reads as TGTGCCAGCAGTTCACAGGGATTAAGTCAGCCCCAGCATTTT. This codes for CASSSQGLSQPQHF.

This clone was seen a handful of times. Other DNA sequences in this specimen translate into the identical CDR3. The chain uses TRBV2 and TRBJ2-7; 12 bases agree with TRBD1. In germline, CDR1 is SNHLY, CDR2 FYNNEI. With 6 bases clipped from V and 4 bases from J, the junction kept 7 bases outside the gene matches. This CDR3 comprises 15 residues. The CDR3 nucleotides are TGTGCCAGCAGCGAGGGACAGGGGGCATCTTACGAGCAGTACTTC. It translates to CASSEGQGASYEQYF.

V usage is TRBV4-3 and J usage is TRBJ2-3; 10 bases fit TRBD2. Per the germline V gene, CDR1 is LGHNA and CDR2 is YSLEER. The CDR3 spans 17 residues. V lost 1 base to trimming and J lost 5 bases; unmatched junction nucleotides: 9. The CDR3 region has the DNA TGCGCCAGCAGCCAAGTTTGGGCTAGCGGGAGTTTAGATACGCAGTATTTT. It translates to CASSQVWASGSLDTQYF.

The chain is built from TRBV18 and TRBJ2-3, with 7 bases identical to TRBD2. Germline CDR1 and CDR2: KGHSH and LQKENI. The J segment lost 4 bases and the V segment lost 2 bases, leaving 6 bases of the junction unmatched. The CDR3 contains 15 residues. Written as DNA, the CDR3 is TGTGCCAGCTCACCATTGGGAGGGCCGGCAGATACGCAGTATTTT. This encodes CASSPLGGPADTQYF.

This clone was counted a single time. The chain has TRBV5-6 and TRBJ2-7; possible D gene TRBD1, 5 bases. Germline V CDR1 and CDR2: SGHDT, YYEEEE. V was clipped by 0 bases and J by 5 bases, with 18 bases between them. The CDR3 totals 16 residues. CDR3 sequence: CASSLDPAGKRNEQYF. The CDR3 DNA reads TGTGCCAGCAGCTTGGACCCCGCAGGGAAGAGGAACGAGCAGTACTTC.

J is TRBJ2-2 and V is TRBV5-4; D call uncertain. The V and J ends lost 0 bases and 6 bases respectively, with 3 bases between them. CDR3 size: 12 residues. CDR1 is SGHNT and CDR2 is YYREEE in the germline V gene (reference sequence). CDR3 sequence reads: CASSLASGELFF. In DNA form, the CDR3 reads TGTGCCAGCAGCTTGGCCTCCGGGGAGCTGTTTTTT.

This chain joins TRBV5-1 and TRBJ2-1; TRBD1 might be the D (6 bases). V gave up 0 bases and J gave up 3 bases, with 13 bases separating them. Germline loops: CDR1 SGHRS, CDR2 YFSETQ. This CDR3 contains 16 residues. In DNA form, the CDR3 reads TGCGCCAGCAGCTTGGGAGGCACAGGGTACTACAATGAGCAGTTCTTC. Translation gives CASSLGGTGYYNEQFF.

This chain uses TRBV7-2 with TRBJ1-2; no firm D call. The V gene's germline CDR1 is SGHTA and CDR2 FQGNSA. Deletions cut 1 base from V and 4 bases from J, with 10 bases between. The CDR3 has 14 residues. CDR3 coding DNA: TGTGCCAGCAGCTTAGATGAACCGGGCTATGGCTACACCTTC. Amino acids: CASSLDEPGYGYTF.

The chain is built from TRBV15 and TRBJ2-1, with 14 nucleotides matching TRBD2. After removal of 5 bases from V and 3 bases from J, the junction contained 12 bases not matched to a gene. CDR1 and CDR2 (germline): LNHNV, YYDKDF (reference sequence). The CDR3 consists of 19 residues. CDR3 in amino acids: CATSGFPGLAGEGYNEQFF. As DNA, the CDR3 is TGTGCCACCAGCGGATTCCCGGGACTAGCGGGAGAAGGCTACAATGAGCAGTTCTTC.

The genes are TRBV5-1 and TRBJ2-7; TRBD2 matches at 8 bases. The J segment lost 3 bases and the V segment lost 7 bases, leaving 9 bases of the junction unmatched. This CDR3 region has 14 residues. CDR1 and CDR2 from the germline V gene are SGHRS and YFSETQ. CDR3 sequence (DNA): TGCGCCAGCGCCCGGGAGGGAGGTTACTACGAGCAGTACTTC. It yields the protein CASAREGGYYEQYF.

The rearrangement links TRBV2 to TRBJ1-5, with D perhaps matching TRBD1 (6 bases). The germline CDR1 and CDR2 sequences are SNHLY and FYNNEI. V was clipped by 7 bases and J by 5 bases, with 12 bases between them. The CDR3 sequence is 13 residues long. CDR3 region: CASNGQTYQPQHF. The CDR3 coding sequence is TGTGCCAGCAACGGACAGACATATCAGCCCCAGCATTTT.

The chain links TRBV29-1 to TRBJ1-1, with 9 positions matching TRBD1. Trimming cost V 7 bases and J 0 bases; bases outside gene matches: 9. Per germline, CDR1 SQVTM and CDR2 ANQGSEA. There are 15 residues in the CDR3. CDR3: CSDPGQGLMNTEAFF. CDR3 bases: TGCAGCGACCCGGGACAGGGCCTCATGAACACTGAAGCTTTCTTT.

The rearrangement links TRBV6-2 or TRBV6-3 to TRBJ2-5, with a weak D call TRBD1 (6 bases). The ends were cut back, 6 bases at V and 0 bases at J, with 11 bases in the middle. CDR3 size: 14 residues. The V gene's germline CDR1 is MNHEY and CDR2 SVGEGT. CDR3 region: CASSQGQNQETQYF. Here the CDR3 DNA reads TGTGCCAGCAGCCAAGGACAGAACCAAGAGACCCAGTACTTC.

The chain recombines TRBV4-2 with TRBJ2-3; 12 bases line up with TRBD2. Germline-derived CDR1 and CDR2 are LGHNA and YNFKEQ. J lost 1 base, V lost 8 bases, and 4 bases had no gene match. This CDR3 comprises 15 residues. The CDR3 DNA is TGTGCCAGCGCTCGACTAGCGGGAGGCACAGATACGCAGTATTTT. Protein: CASARLAGGTDTQYF.

The chain joins TRBV6-5 to TRBJ2-2; 8 bases are shared with TRBD2. The CDR3 is 16 residues long. Losses at the gene ends were 2 bases for V and 4 bases for J; bases not matched to a gene: 6. From germline, CDR1 is MNHEY and CDR2 SVGAGI. The CDR3 nucleotides read TGTGCCAGCAGTTACGTCCGCGCGGGGGGCACCGGGGAGCTGTTTTTT. This codes for CASSYVRAGGTGELFF.

The V call is TRBV24-1, the J call TRBJ1-5; 8 bases match TRBD1. CDR1 is KGHDR and CDR2 is SFDVKD in the germline V gene. V lost 3 bases, J lost 6 bases, and 3 bases stayed unmatched. There are 14 residues in the CDR3. CDR3 DNA sequence: TGTGCCACCAGTGATAACGACAGGGGTCAGCCCCAGCATTTT. Translated, it gives CATSDNDRGQPQHF.

This chain links TRBV29-1 with TRBJ1-3, with 8 bases fitting TRBD1. The CDR3 covers 14 residues. V was pared by 4 bases and J by 4 bases, with 6 bases of the junction left unmatched. Germline V lookup: CDR1 SQVTM, CDR2 ANQGSEA. CDR3 bases: TGCAGCGTTGTCTGGACAGGGTTCGGAAACACCATATATTTT. As protein: CSVVWTGFGNTIYF.

This chain joins TRBV2 and TRBJ1-4; 9 positions agree with TRBD1. Germline CDR1 and CDR2: SNHLY and FYNNEI. The length of the CDR3 is 14 residues. The V and J ends lost 5 bases and 8 bases, in that order; junction bases with no gene match: 6. The chain's CDR3 is CASSPSGTGEKLFF. The CDR3 coding sequence is TGTGCCAGCAGTCCTTCCGGGACAGGGGAAAAACTGTTTTTT.

The chain couples TRBV7-9 to TRBJ2-5; a weak D match, TRBD1 (5 bases). The CDR3 extends over 13 amino acids. The germline V gene encodes CDR1 SEHNR and CDR2 FQNEAQ (reference sequence). V lost 1 base and J lost 5, with 8 bases in between. For the CDR3, the DNA is TGTGCCAGCAGCTTAGGGGCAGGGGAGACCCAGTACTTC. Amino acids: CASSLGAGETQYF.

The chain joins TRBV15 to TRBJ1-1; maybe TRBD1 (6 bases). CDR1 and CDR2 (germline): LNHNV, YYDKDF (reference sequence). V was clipped by 4 bases and J by 5 bases, with 17 bases between them. The CDR3 extends over 15 amino acids. The CDR3 DNA reads as TGTGCCACCAGCACAACGACAGGAACGGAGACTGAAGCTTTCTTT. Translated, it gives CATSTTTGTETEAFF.

The gene calls are TRBV2 and TRBJ2-4; D perhaps matches TRBD1 (5 bases). CDR3 length equals 16 residues. Germline V gives CDR1 SNHLY, CDR2 FYNNEI. Trimming cost V 3 bases and J 0 bases, with 12 bases left between them. CDR3 in DNA: TGTGCCAGCAGTGAGAGACAGAGTCTAGCCAAAAACATTCAGTACTTC. Amino acids: CASSERQSLAKNIQYF. The full variable domain, rest sourced from reference TRBV2 and TRBJ2-4, is EPEVTQTPSHQVTQMGQEVILRCVPISNHLYFYWYRQILGQKVEFLVSFYNNEISEKSEIFDDQFSVERPDGSNFTLKIRSTKLEDSAMYFCASSERQSLAKNIQYFGAGTRLSVL.

In this sample, this clone turned up once. The J gene is TRBJ2-4, the V gene TRBV27, with D maybe TRBD1 (7 bases). The V gene lost 3 bases and the J gene lost 0 bases, with 12 bases spanning the gap. The length of the CDR3 is 16 residues. CDR1 and CDR2 (germline): MNHEY, SMNVEV (reference sequence). The CDR3 loop reads CASSLGGQLAKNIQYF. Written as DNA, the CDR3 is TGTGCCAGCAGTTTGGGGGGACAGCTAGCCAAAAACATTCAGTACTTC.

The chain couples TRBV9 to TRBJ2-1; 7 bases are shared with TRBD2. The V and J ends lost 3 bases and 0 bases, in that order; junction bases with no gene match: 3. CDR3 length equals 15 residues. The germline gives CDR1 SGDLS, CDR2 YYNGEE. The CDR3 protein is CASSATSASYNEQFF. The CDR3 DNA sequence: TGTGCCAGCAGCGCTACTAGCGCCTCCTACAATGAGCAGTTCTTC.

The V gene is TRBV20-1, the J gene TRBJ1-5, with TRBD1 as a possible D gene (5 bases). This CDR3 is 15 amino acids long. The V and J ends lost 3 bases and 6 bases respectively, with 18 bases between them. Germline CDR1 reads DFQATT; CDR2 reads SNEGSKA (reference sequence). The DNA of the CDR3 is TGCAGTGCTAGTCCCAAAAGGCAGGGTCTTCAGCCCCAGCATTTT. This sequence encodes CSASPKRQGLQPQHF.

The CDR3 reads CASGNSNYGYTF. CDR3 DNA sequence: TGTGCCAGTGGTAACTCGAACTATGGCTACACCTTC. This sequence joins TRBV19 and TRBJ1-2, with no clear D. Germline CDR1 and CDR2: LNHDA and SQIVND (reference sequence). CDR3 length equals 12 residues. Trimming cost V 8 bases and J 2 bases, with 9 bases left between them. Full variable domain (remainder filled in from reference TRBV19 and TRBJ1-2): DGGITQSPKYLFRKEGQNVTLSCEQNLNHDAMYWYRQDPGQGLRLIYYSQIVNDFQKGDIAEGYSVSREKKESFPLTVTSAQKNPTAFYLCASGNSNYGYTFGSGTRLTVV.

The chain recombines TRBV2 with TRBJ2-1, with 10 bases fitting TRBD2. This CDR3 contains 14 residues. The V gene's germline CDR1 is SNHLY and CDR2 FYNNEI. V trimming: 6 bases; J trimming: 9 bases; junction bases outside the gene matches: 8. The CDR3 sequence is CASSGTSVGGEQFF. CDR3 coding DNA: TGTGCCAGCAGCGGGACTAGCGTTGGTGGTGAGCAGTTCTTC.

This clone has just one count. The chain carries TRBV4-1 and TRBJ1-1, with D hard to call. The V gene's germline CDR1 is MGHRA and CDR2 YSYEKL. V dropped 0 bases and J dropped 0 bases, with 14 bases sitting between them. The CDR3 is 17 amino acids. CDR3: CASSQDRFWEVNTEAFF. CDR3 coding DNA: TGCGCCAGCAGCCAAGATCGATTTTGGGAGGTGAACACTGAAGCTTTCTTT.

The chain has TRBV7-2 and TRBJ2-7; perhaps TRBD2 as D (7 bases). Germline V gene data show CDR1 as SGHTA and CDR2 as FQGNSA. CDR3 length: 15 amino acids. Trimming pared 4 bases from V and 9 bases from J, leaving 22 bases between. The CDR3 region has the DNA TGTGCCAGCAGCTACCCCAGGCGGGGGCAGACTGTGCAGTACTTC. Amino acid sequence: CASSYPRRGQTVQYF.

The chain couples TRBV11-2 to TRBJ1-1, with D hard to call. V lost 5 bases to trimming and J lost 7 bases, with 20 bases between them. Germline CDR1 is SGHAT and CDR2 is FQNNGV. The CDR3 runs to 15 residues. Written as DNA, the CDR3 is TGTGCCAGCAGCCAGACTAAGGGTGGACCATTTGAAGCTTTCTTT. This encodes CASSQTKGGPFEAFF.

This clone was observed a few times. The V gene is TRBV9, the J gene TRBJ1-2; D might be TRBD1 (6 bases). The V and J ends lost 7 bases and 8 bases respectively, with 15 bases between them. The CDR3 is 12 residues long. Germline loops: CDR1 SGDLS, CDR2 YYNGEE. The CDR3 DNA reads as TGTGCCAGCGCAACCACAGGGATGGGCTACACCTTC. Its protein product is CASATTGMGYTF.

This chain connects TRBV28 to TRBJ1-6; D is undetermined. V lost 2 bases and J 14 bases, leaving 13 bases between the germline ends. Germline CDR1 MDHEN, CDR2 SYDVKM. This CDR3 region has 13 residues. The CDR3 DNA reads TGTGCCAGCAGTTTAAACAGTCCTAAAGCCCTCCACTTT. Translating it yields CASSLNSPKALHF.

The table lists this clone with a count of one. The V call is TRBV9, the J call TRBJ2-1; possible D gene TRBD1, 6 bases. The CDR3 is made up of 16 amino acids. Germline CDR1 and CDR2: SGDLS and YYNGEE. V was pared by 0 bases and J by 1 base, with 11 bases between. CDR3 protein: CASSVGGQGSYNEQFF. DNA of the CDR3: TGTGCCAGCAGCGTAGGTGGGCAGGGGTCCTACAATGAGCAGTTCTTC. Looking up the rest from reference TRBV9 and TRBJ2-1 gives the full variable domain: DSGVTQTPKHLITATGQRVTLRCSPRSGDLSVYWYQQSLDQGLQFLIQYYNGEERAKGNILERFSAQQFPDLHSELNLSSLELGDSALYFCASSVGGQGSYNEQFFGPGTRLTVL.